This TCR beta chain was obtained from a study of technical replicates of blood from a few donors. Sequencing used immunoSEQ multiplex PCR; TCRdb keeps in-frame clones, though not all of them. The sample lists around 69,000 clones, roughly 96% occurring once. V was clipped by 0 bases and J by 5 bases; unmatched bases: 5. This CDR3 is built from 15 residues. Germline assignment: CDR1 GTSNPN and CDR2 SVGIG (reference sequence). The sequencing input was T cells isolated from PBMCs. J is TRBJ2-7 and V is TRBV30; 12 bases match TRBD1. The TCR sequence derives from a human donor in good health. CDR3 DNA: TGTGCCTGGAGTGTCTCCGGGACAGGGGGCGACGAGCAGTACTTC. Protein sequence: CAWSVSGTGGDEQYF.